Detailed here is one T cell receptor beta chain. Clones were read by immunoSEQ multiplex PCR, and TCRdb kept only the in-frame ones, dropping some. Of about 8,500 clones listed, about 85% are singletons. The source of the sample is a study of T cell changes during pregnancy in multiple sclerosis. This clonotype originated in a female donor in good health, enrolled as a control in a pregnancy study. Sequenced here: CD8+ T cells from peripheral blood mononuclear cells, sampled in the first trimester of pregnancy.

CDR3 nucleotide sequence: TGTGCCAGCAGCCCTGAGGCCTACACTGAAGCTTTCTTT. As protein: CASSPEAYTEAFF. The V and J genes are TRBV5-5 and TRBJ1-1, with no clear D. Germline V gene lookup returns CDR1 SGHKS and CDR2 YYEKEE (reference sequence). This CDR3 comprises 13 residues. Trimming cost V 4 bases and J 3 bases, with 10 bases left between them.